This T cell receptor beta chain was recorded in a study of blood T cell repertoires in COVID-19. Study-wide background: Either two negative PCRs, clearance, or symptom resolution qualified Cohort 3 donors as recovered. PBMCs, B-cell-depleted T cells, or T cells were the source of the cDNA or gDNA that made up the material.

Ages ranged from about 18 to 89 years, with residence in about two dozen US areas. Trimming took off 0 bases at V and 0 bases at J, with 9 bases between the two ends. This CDR3 spans 15 amino acids. The germline gives CDR1 SGDLS, CDR2 YYNGEE. On this clone itself: The sample holds other DNA sequences that translate to the same CDR3.

Measured with immunoSEQ multiplex PCR; TCRdb has only the in-frame clones, and not every one. The data hold about 360,000 clones, with 87% observed a single time. V is TRBV9 and J is TRBJ1-1; D is unresolved. The sequenced sample consisted of PBMCs or T cells enriched from blood (not recorded which). The clonotype comes from a man aged 40-49 years in a cohort exposed to, infected with or recovered from COVID-19 (not recorded which). The CDR3 reads CASSVGGGMNTEAFF. The CDR3 DNA follows: TGTGCCAGCAGCGTAGGTGGCGGAATGAACACTGAAGCTTTCTTT.